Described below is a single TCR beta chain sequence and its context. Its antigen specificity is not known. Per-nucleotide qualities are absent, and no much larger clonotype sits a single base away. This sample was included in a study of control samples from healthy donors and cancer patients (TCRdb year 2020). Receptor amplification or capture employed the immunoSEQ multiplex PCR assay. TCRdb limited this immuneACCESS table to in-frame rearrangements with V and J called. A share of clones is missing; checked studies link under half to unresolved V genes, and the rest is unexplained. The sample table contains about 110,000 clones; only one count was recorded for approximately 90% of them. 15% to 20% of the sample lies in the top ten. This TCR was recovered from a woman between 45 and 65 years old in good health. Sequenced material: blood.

Here is the DNA: TGTGCCAGCAGCGCTTCAGGGAGATATTACTCTGGAAACACCATATATTTT. Protein translation: CASSASGRYYSGNTIYF. This chain joins TRBV9 to TRBJ1-3; the D gene is perhaps TRBD1, on 5 matching bases. Including cysteine and phenylalanine, the CDR3 has 17 amino acids. Of the read, only the CDR3 DNA is kept; its 51 bases are in frame from base 1. CDR1 SGDLS and CDR2 YYNGEE are derived from the germline V gene. V and J lose 3 bases and 0 bases, and a span of 16 bases separates them.